The next 32 T cell receptor beta chains were all read from a single sample in a study of HIV-infected children after antiretroviral therapy interruption. RNA-based 3' RACE libraries used unique molecular identifiers. TCRdb re-analysed the 3' RACE reads in MiXCR, keeping a single row per CDR3 protein. The sample includes about 83,000 distinct CDR3 sequences, roughly 6.4% seen only once; the top ten take roughly 1.1%. Treatment in this sample: PENTA 11 planned treatment interruption arm or continuous ART arm. This specimen consisted of CD45RA+ CD4+ T cells from PBMCs, pooled from several time points, obtained from a donor given antiretroviral therapy, either interrupted or continuous. The subset denotes: naive CD4+ CD45RA+ CD45RO- T cells. The receptors shown here come from a pool of human donors with HIV.

This clonotype showed up many times. This sequence joins TRBV12-1 and TRBJ1-1; the table's D call, TRBD1, was not checked against the DNA. TRBV12-1 is given as a pseudogene. The CDR3 totals 13 residues. This chain's CDR3 is CASSLVTGTEAFF. The CDR3 DNA follows: TGTGCCAGCTCCCTCGTCACCGGCACTGAAGCTTTCTTT.

Ten or more counts support this clonotype. The chain uses TRBV2 and TRBJ2-1; D might be TRBD1 (6 bases). The CDR3 totals 16 residues. Per germline, CDR1 SNHLY and CDR2 FYNNEI. Trimming left V 1 base short and J 10 bases short, with 20 bases between. CDR3 nucleotide sequence: TGTGCCAGCAGTGAAGGTCAAGCAATGGTCGGGACAGAGCAGTTCTTC. This gives the protein CASSEGQAMVGTEQFF.

This clonotype has a count of ten or more. V is TRBV11-2 and J is TRBJ1-3; 8 bases agree with TRBD1. The CDR3 spans 17 residues. Germline V gene sequence: CDR1 SGHAT, CDR2 FQNNGV. The J segment lost 5 bases and the V segment lost 5 bases, leaving 14 bases of the junction unmatched. CDR3 loop: CASSAYRDRILRNTIYF. In nucleotides, the CDR3 is TGTGCCAGCAGCGCCTACCGGGACAGGATTTTAAGAAACACCATATATTTT.

This clonotype was recorded many times. Here the CDR3 reads CASSRYPGGAGSPLHF. In DNA form, the CDR3 reads TGTGCCAGCAGCCGTTACCCGGGGGGCGCGGGATCACCCCTCCACTTT. The chain combines TRBV12-3 or TRBV12-4 with TRBJ1-6; D possibly corresponds to TRBD1 (6 bases). This CDR3 comprises 16 residues. The V end lost 6 bases, the J end lost 10 bases, and 22 bases lay between the germline ends.

This clonotype was picked up many times. The chain recombines TRBV12-3 or TRBV12-4 with TRBJ2-1, with 7 bases aligning to TRBD2. The CDR3 extends over 13 amino acids. Losses at the gene ends were 6 bases for V and 9 bases for J; bases not matched to a gene: 8. CDR3 sequence: CASSFRDYAEQFF. In DNA form, the CDR3 reads TGTGCCAGCAGCTTCAGGGACTATGCTGAGCAGTTCTTC.

This clonotype appeared many times. In DNA, the CDR3 is TGCAGTGCTTCCGGACCCAACAATGAGCAGTTCTTC. It codes for CSASGPNNEQFF. This chain connects TRBV20-1 to TRBJ2-1; D is unclear. Trimming removed 5 bases from V and 5 bases from J, with 10 bases in between. The V gene's germline CDR1 is DFQATT and CDR2 SNEGSKA (reference sequence). The CDR3 is 12 amino acids.

This clonotype was counted at least ten times. The chain links TRBV6-5 to TRBJ2-7; D is unresolved. The germline CDR1 and CDR2 sequences are MNHEY and SVGAGI. The CDR3 length is 12 residues. V was pared by 5 bases and J by 10 bases, with 15 bases between. CDR3 sequence (DNA): TGTGCCAGCAGTGAGAAGATTTATGAACAGTACTTC. This codes for CASSEKIYEQYF.

This clonotype was recorded at least ten times. This chain links TRBV5-1 with TRBJ2-2; TRBD1 is a possible D gene (5 bases). Trimming stripped 4 bases from V and 0 bases from J, with 16 bases between. The CDR3 covers 17 residues. Germline CDR1 is SGHRS and CDR2 is YFSETQ. CDR3 nucleotide sequence: TGCGCCAGCAGCCCCCTCGTAGGGGCGACGAACACCGGGGAGCTGTTTTTT. As protein: CASSPLVGATNTGELFF.

This clonotype was recorded many times. The V and J genes are TRBV29-1 and TRBJ1-1; D is perhaps TRBD1 (5 bases). The CDR3 extends over 12 amino acids. CDR1 and CDR2 (germline): SQVTM, ANQGSEA. V was shortened by 3 bases and J by 3 bases, with 8 bases between the two germline ends. The CDR3 sequence: CSVDQGHTEAFF. As DNA, the CDR3 is TGCAGCGTTGACCAGGGCCACACTGAAGCTTTCTTT.

The rearrangement joins TRBV4-2 to TRBJ2-1; D gene ambiguous. With 0 bases removed from V and 6 bases from J, the gap between germline ends came to 9 bases. Germline V gene data show CDR1 as LGHNA and CDR2 as YNFKEQ. The length of the CDR3 is 14 residues. The CDR3 loop reads CASSQDMSANEQFF. For the CDR3, the DNA is TGTGCCAGCAGCCAAGATATGTCGGCCAATGAGCAGTTCTTC.

This clonotype turned up a few times. The V call is TRBV12-3 or TRBV12-4, the J call TRBJ2-2; D is ambiguous. Between the trimmed V and J ends, which lost 7 bases and 2 bases, there was a span of 20 bases. The length of the CDR3 is 17 residues. CDR3 DNA: TGTGCCAGCACCGAGAATGGCCAAAGGACCAACACCGGGGAGCTGTTTTTT. This sequence encodes CASTENGQRTNTGELFF.

The chain employs TRBV19 and TRBJ2-7; D may be TRBD1 or TRBD2 (6 bases each). CDR1 is LNHDA and CDR2 is SQIVND in the germline V gene (reference sequence). CDR3 length: 15 amino acids. V was trimmed by 1 base and J by 8 bases, leaving 18 bases between them. CDR3 protein: CASSIVTGAPTKQYF. CDR3 DNA sequence: TGTGCCAGTAGTATAGTAACGGGGGCCCCTACGAAGCAGTACTTC.

This chain uses TRBV4-2 with TRBJ1-2, with D uncertain. The germline V gene encodes CDR1 LGHNA and CDR2 YNFKEQ. The CDR3 sequence is 15 residues long. Trimming stripped 0 bases from V and 0 bases from J, with 8 bases between. The CDR3 here is CASSQDDRANYGYTF. The CDR3 coding sequence is TGTGCCAGCAGCCAAGACGACCGAGCTAACTATGGCTACACCTTC.

This clonotype was detected a few times. The chain recombines TRBV20-1 with TRBJ1-1; D remains ambiguous. This CDR3 has 10 amino acids. Germline values: CDR1 DFQATT, CDR2 SNEGSKA (reference sequence). V lost 5 bases and J lost 3, with 4 bases in between. The CDR3 loop reads CSAADTEAFF. For the CDR3, the DNA is TGCAGTGCTGCCGACACTGAAGCTTTCTTT.

This clonotype has at least ten counts. This chain joins TRBV19 and TRBJ1-2; 7 positions agree with TRBD1. Per the germline V gene, CDR1 is LNHDA and CDR2 is SQIVND (reference sequence). With V trimmed by 7 bases and J by 2 bases, 4 bases remained unmatched. CDR3 length: 13 residues. CDR3 protein: CASTLTGNYGYTF. CDR3 bases: TGTGCCAGTACCCTGACAGGGAACTATGGCTACACCTTC.

Of note for this clonotype: A much larger clone lies a single base off, so this may be a read error. This rearrangement joins TRBV21-1 to TRBJ2-1; TRBD2 is the table's D call and was not checked against the DNA. TRBV21-1 is noted as a pseudogene. The CDR3 has 15 residues. CDR3 region: CASRPGRSTYNEQFF. In DNA form, the CDR3 reads TGTGCCAGCAGACCAGGGAGGTCGACCTACAATGAGCAGTTCTTC.

This clonotype was picked up many times. The V gene is TRBV20-1, the J gene TRBJ2-1; D not resolved. This CDR3 has 12 amino acids. Germline V gene lookup returns CDR1 DFQATT and CDR2 SNEGSKA (reference sequence). V was trimmed by 5 bases and J by 5 bases, leaving 10 bases between them. CDR3 in DNA: TGCAGTGCTCAAGGACCCGACAATGAGCAGTTCTTC. Residues: CSAQGPDNEQFF.

In its sample, this clonotype was seen many times. The rearrangement links TRBV30 to TRBJ1-1; D is uncertain. Germline CDR1 reads GTSNPN; CDR2 reads SVGIG (reference sequence). V lost 3 bases and J 0 bases, leaving 17 bases between the germline ends. This CDR3 is 16 amino acids long. The CDR3 here is CAWSPPREQVNTEAFF. CDR3 DNA: TGTGCCTGGAGCCCCCCCCGGGAGCAAGTGAACACTGAAGCTTTCTTT.

This clonotype was observed at least ten times. V usage is TRBV12-3 or TRBV12-4 and J usage is TRBJ2-7; D gene unclear. The V end lost 2 bases, the J end lost 5 bases, and 10 bases lay between the germline ends. CDR3 size: 13 residues. This CDR3 is CASSLLGINEQYF. The DNA of the CDR3 is TGTGCCAGCAGTTTACTGGGAATCAACGAGCAGTACTTC.

This clonotype was detected many times. This rearrangement joins TRBV6-6 to TRBJ2-1; 7 positions agree with TRBD1. This CDR3 comprises 14 residues. J lost 9 bases, V lost 6 bases, and 11 bases had no gene match. The germline gives CDR1 MNHNY, CDR2 SVGAGI (reference sequence). The CDR3 sequence: CASSPQGERGEQFF. CDR3 DNA: TGTGCCAGCAGCCCCCAGGGGGAGCGAGGTGAGCAGTTCTTC.

This clonotype was recorded at least ten times. The chain has TRBV5-6 and TRBJ2-1, with TRBD1 identical over 8 bases. The junction had 2 bases not matched to a gene; V was cut back by 2 bases and J by 7 bases. The CDR3 is 13 amino acids. Germline V gene sequence: CDR1 SGHDT, CDR2 YYEEEE. The CDR3 DNA reads as TGTGCCAGCAGCTTCGACAGGGGTAATGAGCAGTTCTTC. This sequence encodes CASSFDRGNEQFF.

The rearrangement links TRBV10-3 to TRBJ1-1, with D maybe TRBD1 (6 bases). The CDR3 sequence is 14 residues long. Germline values: CDR1 ENHRY, CDR2 SYGVKD. V gave up 10 bases and J gave up 0 bases, with 15 bases separating them. CDR3 sequence (DNA): TGTGCCACCTCTAACAGGGAATTGAACACTGAAGCTTTCTTT. As protein: CATSNRELNTEAFF.

The sample holds many counts of this clonotype. The chain carries TRBV6-6 and TRBJ1-3; D ambiguous. This CDR3 spans 16 amino acids. V lost 8 bases to trimming and J lost 4 bases, with 21 bases between them. Looked up from germline, CDR1 is MNHNY and CDR2 is SVGAGI (reference sequence). The CDR3 reads CASADSLGPSGNTIYF. CDR3 in DNA: TGTGCCAGCGCTGATAGTCTGGGTCCGTCGGGAAACACCATATATTTT.

The gene calls are TRBV3-1 and TRBJ1-1; TRBD1 agrees at 7 bases. In germline, CDR1 is LGHDT, CDR2 YNNKEL (reference sequence). V lost 4 bases and J lost 3; bases outside the gene matches: 8. The CDR3 totals 15 residues. The CDR3 loop is CASSPFTGEYTEAFF. DNA for the CDR3: TGTGCCAGCAGCCCCTTTACAGGGGAATACACTGAAGCTTTCTTT. The entire variable domain, with the rest obtained from reference TRBV3-1 and TRBJ1-1, is as follows: DTAVSQTPKYLVTQMGNDKSIKCEQNLGHDTMYWYKQDSKKFLKIMFSYNNKELIINETVPNRFSPKSPDKAHLNLHINSLELGDSAVYFCASSPFTGEYTEAFFGQGTRLTVV.

In this sample, this clonotype turned up many times. The chain carries TRBV3-1 and TRBJ2-3, with 8 positions matching TRBD1. V trimming: 7 bases; J trimming: 9 bases; junction bases outside the gene matches: 9. This CDR3 comprises 13 residues. CDR1 is LGHDT and CDR2 is YNNKEL in the germline V gene (reference sequence). The DNA of the CDR3 is TGTGCCAGCACCGGACAGGGTAGAAAAACGCAGTATTTT. Amino acid sequence: CASTGQGRKTQYF.

This clonotype was observed at least ten times. The rearrangement links TRBV10-3 to TRBJ2-3, with D perhaps matching TRBD1 or TRBD2 (5 bases each). V lost 8 bases and J lost 6, with 6 bases in between. The CDR3 is made up of 10 amino acids. Germline V gene lookup returns CDR1 ENHRY and CDR2 SYGVKD. The CDR3 DNA reads as TGTGCCATCGGGGGTGATACGCAGTATTTT. This codes for CAIGGDTQYF.

This clonotype was picked up many times. The rearrangement links TRBV11-3 to TRBJ2-7; 7 bases map to TRBD1. The CDR3 loop spans 17 amino acids. V was clipped by 2 bases and J by 4 bases; unmatched bases: 14. Germline CDR1 SGHNT, CDR2 YENEEA. CDR3 sequence (DNA): TGTGCCAGCAGCTTAAGACGCCGGGACAGCCTTCATTACGAGCAGTACTTC. This gives the protein CASSLRRRDSLHYEQYF.

Many counts were recorded for this clonotype. This sequence joins TRBV6-2 or TRBV6-3 and TRBJ1-2; tentative D call: TRBD1 (5 bases). This CDR3 spans 13 amino acids. The germline CDR1 and CDR2 sequences are MNHEY and SVGEGT. The ends were cut back, 0 bases at V and 8 bases at J, with 10 bases in the middle. CDR3 sequence: CASSYSTRDGYTF. In nucleotides, the CDR3 is TGTGCCAGCAGTTACTCGACGCGGGACGGCTACACCTTC.

This clonotype was seen a few times. The chain couples TRBV12-3 or TRBV12-4 to TRBJ2-1, with 9 bases lining up with TRBD1. J was trimmed by 3 bases and V by 6 bases; bases with no gene match: 6. There are 15 residues in the CDR3. CDR3 DNA sequence: TGTGCCAGCAGCGCTGGGACAGGGAACTACAATGAGCAGTTCTTC. As protein: CASSAGTGNYNEQFF.

This clonotype turned up a few times. The chain is built from TRBV5-5 and TRBJ2-7; TRBD1 is a possible D gene (6 bases). Germline V CDR1 and CDR2: SGHKS, YYEKEE (reference sequence). This CDR3 has 17 residues. Trimming took 4 bases from V and 1 from J, leaving 21 bases between them. The CDR3 is CASSKMTGTLWSYEQYF. DNA of the CDR3: TGTGCCAGCAGCAAAATGACCGGGACACTATGGTCCTACGAGCAGTACTTC.

This clonotype came up many times. The V gene is TRBV7-9, the J gene TRBJ1-1, with D possibly matching TRBD1 (5 bases). The germline gives CDR1 SEHNR, CDR2 FQNEAQ (reference sequence). Trimming removed 6 bases at V and 0 bases at J, with 14 bases between. CDR3 size: 15 residues. The CDR3 nucleotides read TGTGCCAGCAGGCCCCACGGGGGGTTGAACACTGAAGCTTTCTTT. It is translated as CASRPHGGLNTEAFF.

There are a few counts of this clonotype. The CDR3 DNA is TGTGCCAGCAGCTTACGTACAGGGATCGGTGAGCAGTACTTC. It specifies CASSLRTGIGEQYF. The genes are TRBV5-6 and TRBJ2-7, with a weak D call TRBD1 (6 bases). Trimming cost V 2 bases and J 7 bases, with 16 bases left between them. The CDR3 totals 14 residues. Germline-derived CDR1 and CDR2 are SGHDT and YYEEEE.